This TCR beta chain was recorded in a study of blood T cell repertoires in COVID-19. Study-level information: Specimens from acute and convalescent COVID-19 originated in the United States, Italy and Spain.

Sequenced by immunoSEQ multiplex PCR; TCRdb stores in-frame clones only, minus some. This sample yields approximately 200,000 clones, of which about 83% are seen a single time; roughly 6.2% belongs to the top ten. Trimming cost V 5 bases and J 4 bases, with 17 bases left between them. This CDR3 contains 15 residues. Germline V gives CDR1 LNHDA, CDR2 SQIVND (reference sequence). What was sequenced was peripheral blood. V and J are TRBV19 and TRBJ1-1, with a possible D match to TRBD1 (5 bases). This clonotype was obtained from a man aged 60 to 69 who had recovered from COVID-19. CDR3 DNA sequence: TGTGCCAGTAGTGGGCCGTGGCAGGGCGGCACTGAAGCTTTCTTT. This codes for CASSGPWQGGTEAFF.